This TCR beta chain was obtained from a study of blood T cell repertoires in COVID-19. Study at large: Sources were T cells, B-cell-depleted T cells, or PBMCs; the material itself was cDNA or gDNA.

Recruits, aged about 18 to 95 years, lived in around 24 US areas. Participants reported their clinical history, and cohort assignment relied on those reports. Original data processing: Scientists estimated how many nucleated cells there were by amplifying reference gene primers. Sequenced by immunoSEQ multiplex PCR; TCRdb stores in-frame clones only, minus some. That table is the source of V, J and clone size, and D and trimming were worked out from the DNA. This table holds around 310,000 clones, 75% to 90% found once. V was clipped by 7 bases and J by 2 bases; unmatched bases: 4. The CDR3 has 16 residues. Germline V CDR1 and CDR2: SNHLY, FYNNEI.

The receptor was isolated from a woman between 35 and 50 years old who had recovered from COVID-19. The V call is TRBV2, the J call TRBJ2-1; 14 nucleotides match TRBD2. Source material: PBMCs or T cells enriched from blood (not recorded which). For the CDR3, the DNA is TGTGCCAGCACTAAGACTAGCGGGGGGGCCTACAATGAGCAGTTCTTC. Protein: CASTKTSGGAYNEQFF.